The following is a T cell receptor beta chain sequence with its context. Trimming removed 5 bases at V and 8 bases at J, with 15 bases between. This CDR3 has 13 amino acids. In germline, CDR1 is SGHVS, CDR2 FQNEAQ. These data come from a study of blood T cell repertoires in COVID-19. Study overall: Whether acute or convalescent, the COVID-19 samples came from the United States, Italy and Spain.

This study enrolled people aged roughly 18 to 89 from around 26 US geographic areas. The method was immunoSEQ multiplex PCR; TCRdb's version includes in-frame clones alone and lacks a portion of them. The data hold fewer than 300,000 clones, with roughly 80% observed a single time. The specimen was PBMCs or T cells enriched from blood (not recorded which). This receptor was taken from a middle-aged man who had been exposed to COVID-19. The chain joins TRBV7-8 to TRBJ1-2; the D is unclear. This CDR3 reads CASSPDGLWGYTF. The CDR3 DNA is TGTGCCAGCAGCCCCGACGGACTATGGGGCTACACCTTC.